The clone carrying this T cell receptor beta chain came up once. Its antigen is unknown. CDR1 is SQVTM, CDR2 ANQGSEA, per germline. The CDR3 has 12 amino acids. V gave up 2 bases and J gave up 2 bases, with 7 bases separating them. TCRdb keeps only in-frame clones here, not all; method: immunoSEQ multiplex PCR. The sample holds about 91,000 clones, more than 85% seen once. The sample originates from a study of siplizumab effects on memory and regulatory T cells. Study findings and constraints: Confirmation that proliferating Tregs from siplizumab cultures had suppressive function was not obtained. The study found that mappable alloreactive CD4+ clones averaged 68.8% Treg-derived with siplizumab and around 25% in controls.

This TCR was sampled from a human donor in good health. J is TRBJ2-7 and V is TRBV29-1; D is undetermined. Sequencing was done on a sample of CD8+ T cells sorted from blood. CDR3 nucleotides: TGCAGCGTTGAACAGAGACCCTACGAGCAGTACTTC. Residues: CSVEQRPYEQYF.